The rows below give T cell receptor beta chains drawn from one sample of a study of blood T cell repertoires in COVID-19. This table comes from immunoSEQ multiplex PCR, and its TCRdb copy is limited to in-frame clones, with some not included. Of about 170,000 clones listed, approximately 90% are singletons. The sequenced material came from peripheral blood. The receptor source for this set is a man aged 45-65 years with acute or convalescent COVID-19. CDR3s include the opening cysteine and the closing phenylalanine or tryptophan. Each record gives: D gene, V gene, J gene, clone size, CDR3 DNA, CDR3 protein. The D gene is left open where the match is weak. The size field is filled for only some rows; it gives once, few, many or a size class.

D gene: TRBD2; V gene: TRBV7-9; J gene: TRBJ2-3; clone size: .; CDR3 DNA: TGTGCCAGCAGCTTTAGTCTTGTACTAGCGGGAGCGATAGATACGCAGTATTTT; CDR3 protein: CASSFSLVLAGAIDTQYF
D gene: .; V gene: TRBV19; J gene: TRBJ1-5; clone size: once; CDR3 DNA: TGTGCCAGTAGTCACCAAAGGGGTAGCAATCAGCCCCAGCATTTT; CDR3 protein: CASSHQRGSNQPQHF
D gene: TRBD2; V gene: TRBV13; J gene: TRBJ2-3; clone size: many; CDR3 DNA: TGTGCCAGCAGCTTATATGGCGGGAGCGGCACAGATACGCAGTATTTT; CDR3 protein: CASSLYGGSGTDTQYF
D gene: .; V gene: TRBV11-1; J gene: TRBJ1-1; clone size: .; CDR3 DNA: TGTGCCAGCAGCTTCGGGGAGGACACTGAAGCTTTCTTT; CDR3 protein: CASSFGEDTEAFF
D gene: TRBD2; V gene: TRBV7-2; J gene: TRBJ2-7; clone size: .; CDR3 DNA: TGTGCCAGCAGCTTAAGTGCGGGAGTTCCCTACGAGCAGTACTTC; CDR3 protein: CASSLSAGVPYEQYF
D gene: .; V gene: TRBV12-3/TRBV12-4; J gene: TRBJ2-1; clone size: .; CDR3 DNA: TGTGCCAGCAGTTTAGGGGGAGGAGGGAAGCAGTTCTTC; CDR3 protein: CASSLGGGGKQFF
D gene: TRBD1; V gene: TRBV15; J gene: TRBJ2-1; clone size: .; CDR3 DNA: TGTGCCACCAGCACCGGGACAGGGGGCTATGAGCAGTTCTTC; CDR3 protein: CATSTGTGGYEQFF
D gene: .; V gene: TRBV29-1; J gene: TRBJ1-2; clone size: .; CDR3 DNA: TGCAGCGTTGATCTAGGGGTCGACTATGGCTACACCTTC; CDR3 protein: CSVDLGVDYGYTF
D gene: .; V gene: TRBV27; J gene: TRBJ2-7; clone size: few; CDR3 DNA: TGTGCCAGCAGGCTCCGGCAGGGCGCCTCCTACGAGCAGTACTTC; CDR3 protein: CASRLRQGASYEQYF
D gene: TRBD2; V gene: TRBV10-1; J gene: TRBJ2-3; clone size: .; CDR3 DNA: TGCGCCAGCAGTGAGACTAGCGGCTCCACAGATACGCAGTATTTT; CDR3 protein: CASSETSGSTDTQYF
D gene: TRBD1; V gene: TRBV30; J gene: TRBJ1-5; clone size: .; CDR3 DNA: TGTGCCTGGAGTGTAAACAGGGGAAGCAATCAGCCCCAGCATTTT; CDR3 protein: CAWSVNRGSNQPQHF
D gene: TRBD2; V gene: TRBV3-1/TRBV3-2; J gene: TRBJ2-5; clone size: .; CDR3 DNA: TGTGCCAGCACCCCCTTCAGCGGGGGGGCCAGAGAGACCCAGTACTTC; CDR3 protein: CASTPFSGGARETQYF
D gene: TRBD1; V gene: TRBV24-1; J gene: TRBJ1-4; clone size: .; CDR3 DNA: TGTGCCACCAGTGATGCGGGACAGGGCGGAAAACTGTTTTTT; CDR3 protein: CATSDAGQGGKLFF
D gene: .; V gene: TRBV6-2/TRBV6-3; J gene: TRBJ1-2; clone size: once; CDR3 DNA: TGTGCCAGCAGTTACGCCGGGACTTACCCCCATGGCTACACCTTC; CDR3 protein: CASSYAGTYPHGYTF
D gene: .; V gene: TRBV6-5; J gene: TRBJ1-1; clone size: .; CDR3 DNA: TGTGCCAGCACCCTGGGGCGGCAGTTGAACACTGAAGCTTTCTTT; CDR3 protein: CASTLGRQLNTEAFF
D gene: TRBD2; V gene: TRBV2; J gene: TRBJ2-2; clone size: .; CDR3 DNA: TGTGCCAGCAATGGGGGAGGGACCGGGGAGCTGTTTTTT; CDR3 protein: CASNGGGTGELFF
D gene: TRBD2; V gene: TRBV5-4; J gene: TRBJ2-1; clone size: once; CDR3 DNA: TGTGCCAGCAGCTTGGAAGGACTAGCGGGAAATGAGCAGTTCTTC; CDR3 protein: CASSLEGLAGNEQFF
D gene: TRBD2; V gene: TRBV19; J gene: TRBJ2-3; clone size: .; CDR3 DNA: TGTGCCAGTAGTATGACCAGCGGGGGGCCAGGAGATACGCAGTATTTT; CDR3 protein: CASSMTSGGPGDTQYF
D gene: TRBD2; V gene: TRBV9; J gene: TRBJ2-3; clone size: .; CDR3 DNA: TGTGCCAGCAGGCCCGGGAGGGGGGTTAGCACAGATACGCAGTATTTT; CDR3 protein: CASRPGRGVSTDTQYF
D gene: .; V gene: TRBV5-1; J gene: TRBJ2-7; clone size: .; CDR3 DNA: TGCGCCAGCAGCGCGGGCCTACCCGGGGTGGTCGAGCAGTACTTC; CDR3 protein: CASSAGLPGVVEQYF
D gene: TRBD1; V gene: TRBV4-2; J gene: TRBJ2-1; clone size: .; CDR3 DNA: TGTGCCAGCAGCCACGGGACAGGGAATGAGCAGTTCTTC; CDR3 protein: CASSHGTGNEQFF
D gene: .; V gene: TRBV6-2/TRBV6-3; J gene: TRBJ1-2; clone size: once; CDR3 DNA: TGTGCCAGCAGTGGTACACCGTTGAACTATGGCTACACCTTC; CDR3 protein: CASSGTPLNYGYTF
D gene: .; V gene: TRBV28; J gene: TRBJ1-6; clone size: few; CDR3 DNA: TGTGCCAGCAGTCGGACACAGGGCTTCTCACCCCTCCACTTT; CDR3 protein: CASSRTQGFSPLHF
D gene: .; V gene: TRBV18; J gene: TRBJ1-2; clone size: .; CDR3 DNA: TGTGCCAGCTCACCCGCGGCCAAGTCCTATGGCTACACCTTC; CDR3 protein: CASSPAAKSYGYTF
D gene: .; V gene: TRBV19; J gene: TRBJ1-4; clone size: .; CDR3 DNA: TGTGCCAGTAGTATCAGGAAAAGAGTAACAGCAACTAATGAAAAACTGTTTTTT; CDR3 protein: CASSIRKRVTATNEKLFF
D gene: TRBD1; V gene: TRBV11-1; J gene: TRBJ2-7; clone size: .; CDR3 DNA: TGTGCCAGCAGCTTAGGAGGGGACAGCTCCTACGAGCAGTACTTC; CDR3 protein: CASSLGGDSSYEQYF
D gene: .; V gene: TRBV6-5; J gene: TRBJ2-1; clone size: .; CDR3 DNA: TGTGCCAGCAGTCGTCCGTACAATGAGCAGTTCTTC; CDR3 protein: CASSRPYNEQFF
D gene: TRBD1; V gene: TRBV28; J gene: TRBJ2-6; clone size: once; CDR3 DNA: TGTGCCAGCAGCCGTAGACCGGGACAGGGTTTCGGGGCCAACGTCCTGACTTTC; CDR3 protein: CASSRRPGQGFGANVLTF
D gene: TRBD1; V gene: TRBV7-9; J gene: TRBJ2-1; clone size: few; CDR3 DNA: TGTGCCAGCAGCTTGGGACAGGGGGCTTCCAATGAGCAGTTCTTC; CDR3 protein: CASSLGQGASNEQFF
D gene: .; V gene: TRBV7-3; J gene: TRBJ1-6; clone size: .; CDR3 DNA: TGTGCCAGCAGCTTAGGCCTTGGAGGCGGTTCACCCCTCCACTTT; CDR3 protein: CASSLGLGGGSPLHF
D gene: .; V gene: TRBV9; J gene: TRBJ2-2; clone size: .; CDR3 DNA: TGTGCCAGCAGCGTAGGACTGCTGAACACCGGGGAGCTGTTTTTT; CDR3 protein: CASSVGLLNTGELFF
D gene: .; V gene: TRBV10-3; J gene: TRBJ1-4; clone size: once; CDR3 DNA: TGTGCCATCAGTGGTCAAGGGGGTTCTAATGAAAAACTGTTTTTT; CDR3 protein: CAISGQGGSNEKLFF
D gene: .; V gene: TRBV15; J gene: TRBJ1-5; clone size: .; CDR3 DNA: TGTGCCACCGCCCCGGTGGAGTTGGGCAATCAGCCCCAGCATTTT; CDR3 protein: CATAPVELGNQPQHF
D gene: .; V gene: TRBV7-6; J gene: TRBJ2-3; clone size: few; CDR3 DNA: TGTGCCAGCAGCTTAGGGGCTCTTAATACGCAGTATTTT; CDR3 protein: CASSLGALNTQYF
D gene: .; V gene: TRBV6-5; J gene: TRBJ1-1; clone size: .; CDR3 DNA: TGTGCCAGCAGTTCCCCCGGACACCTGAACACTGAAGCTTTCTTT; CDR3 protein: CASSSPGHLNTEAFF
D gene: .; V gene: TRBV19; J gene: TRBJ1-2; clone size: once; CDR3 DNA: TGTGCCAGTAGTTCGGACAAGCCCTATGGCTACACCTTC; CDR3 protein: CASSSDKPYGYTF
D gene: .; V gene: TRBV12-3/TRBV12-4; J gene: TRBJ2-7; clone size: .; CDR3 DNA: TGTGCCAGCAGTTTGCGAGCCCCCGAGCAGTACTTC; CDR3 protein: CASSLRAPEQYF
D gene: .; V gene: TRBV19; J gene: TRBJ2-1; clone size: .; CDR3 DNA: TGTGCCAGTAGTGCAGGATACAATGAGCAGTTCTTC; CDR3 protein: CASSAGYNEQFF
D gene: TRBD1; V gene: TRBV7-8; J gene: TRBJ2-2; clone size: once; CDR3 DNA: TGTGCCAGCAGACAGGGGGCTAACACCGGGGAGCTGTTTTTT; CDR3 protein: CASRQGANTGELFF
D gene: .; V gene: TRBV2; J gene: TRBJ1-4; clone size: few; CDR3 DNA: TGTGCCAGCCGACTATTAGATGAAAAACTGTTTTTT; CDR3 protein: CASRLLDEKLFF
D gene: TRBD1; V gene: TRBV2; J gene: TRBJ2-1; clone size: .; CDR3 DNA: TGTGCCAGCAGTGAAGTGGGGACAGGGTCATACAATGAGCAGTTCTTC; CDR3 protein: CASSEVGTGSYNEQFF
D gene: .; V gene: TRBV24-1; J gene: TRBJ1-1; clone size: .; CDR3 DNA: TGTGCCACCAGTGGGGGGGTGAACACTGAAGCTTTCTTT; CDR3 protein: CATSGGVNTEAFF
D gene: TRBD1; V gene: TRBV28; J gene: TRBJ1-5; clone size: .; CDR3 DNA: TGTGCCAGCAGTCCCCCGACAGGGGTCGGTAATCAGCCCCAGCATTTT; CDR3 protein: CASSPPTGVGNQPQHF
D gene: TRBD2; V gene: TRBV7-2; J gene: TRBJ2-7; clone size: once; CDR3 DNA: TGTGCCAGCAGCTTAGCAGCGGGAGCAGGCTACGAGCAGTACTTC; CDR3 protein: CASSLAAGAGYEQYF
D gene: TRBD2; V gene: TRBV14; J gene: TRBJ2-3; clone size: .; CDR3 DNA: TGTGCCAGCAGCCTTGACGGGGGGACCACAGATACGCAGTATTTT; CDR3 protein: CASSLDGGTTDTQYF
D gene: .; V gene: TRBV6-2/TRBV6-3; J gene: TRBJ2-3; clone size: once; CDR3 DNA: TGTGCCAGCAGTTACCCGGTATGGGGCCCCTCAGATACGCAGTATTTT; CDR3 protein: CASSYPVWGPSDTQYF
D gene: .; V gene: TRBV10-3; J gene: TRBJ2-7; clone size: .; CDR3 DNA: TGTGCCACCGGGGGAAACGAGCAGTACTTC; CDR3 protein: CATGGNEQYF
D gene: TRBD1; V gene: TRBV7-9; J gene: TRBJ1-2; clone size: .; CDR3 DNA: TGTGCCAGCAGCCCCCCGGGACAGGGGGCTGGGGGCTACACCTTC; CDR3 protein: CASSPPGQGAGGYTF
D gene: TRBD2; V gene: TRBV6-5; J gene: TRBJ2-1; clone size: .; CDR3 DNA: TGTGCCAGCAGTTACTCCGGGGGGGAGCAGTTCTTC; CDR3 protein: CASSYSGGEQFF
D gene: .; V gene: TRBV7-6; J gene: TRBJ2-1; clone size: .; CDR3 DNA: TGTGCCAGCAGCTTAGATTGGCAGTTTCACAATGAGCAGTTCTTC; CDR3 protein: CASSLDWQFHNEQFF
D gene: .; V gene: TRBV20-1; J gene: TRBJ2-5; clone size: once; CDR3 DNA: TGCAGTGCTAGTGGATTGTTGGTGCGGGCCCAGTACTTC; CDR3 protein: CSASGLLVRAQYF